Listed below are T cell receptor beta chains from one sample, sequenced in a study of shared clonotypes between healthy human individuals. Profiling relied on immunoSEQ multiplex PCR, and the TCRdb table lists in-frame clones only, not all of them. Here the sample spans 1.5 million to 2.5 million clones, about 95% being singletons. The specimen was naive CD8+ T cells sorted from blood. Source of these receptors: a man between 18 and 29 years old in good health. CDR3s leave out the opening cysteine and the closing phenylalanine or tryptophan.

CDR3aa: ASRVFTQPQH
v_gene: TRBV19

CDR3aa: ASSDFYYSNQPQH
v_gene: TRBV2

CDR3aa: ASSESGGMGQETQY
v_gene: TRBV10-2

CDR3aa: ASSQEINLRRGDTQY
v_gene: TRBV4-1

CDR3aa: ASSVAADPYEQY
v_gene: TRBV9

CDR3aa: ASSFIPHEQF
v_gene: TRBV11-3

CDR3aa: ASSLLVSAPYEQY
v_gene: TRBV5-6

CDR3aa: ASSLLAGGPETQY
v_gene: TRBV27

CDR3aa: ASSQVKPGEEGQETQY
v_gene: TRBV4-3

CDR3aa: ASSRGAHNEQF
v_gene: TRBV9

CDR3aa: ASSLILAGAVEQF
v_gene: TRBV7-6

CDR3aa: ASRLGGQGYQPQH
v_gene: TRBV27

CDR3aa: ASSLGGLHNSPLH
v_gene: TRBV5-1

CDR3aa: SGIRGIYNEQF
v_gene: TRBV29-1

CDR3aa: ASSVVRRAGNEQY
v_gene: TRBV9

CDR3aa: ASSPDRDIYNSPLH
v_gene: TRBV13

CDR3aa: ASSSDLNTEAF
v_gene: TRBV5-1

CDR3aa: ASSLAGGQGFGYT
v_gene: TRBV7-9

CDR3aa: AFRDRGYEQY
v_gene: TRBV30

CDR3aa: ASSLIRADTQY
v_gene: TRBV19

CDR3aa: ASSVGGGTGELF
v_gene: TRBV9

CDR3aa: ASSPGIGIGYEQY
v_gene: TRBV7-9

CDR3aa: ASNSGTGDTQY
v_gene: TRBV7-9

CDR3aa: ASSQGWPFSGATDTQY
v_gene: TRBV4-1

CDR3aa: ASSYSGADEKLF
v_gene: TRBV6-5

CDR3aa: ASSQEGPGEQF
v_gene: TRBV13

CDR3aa: ASSFPGAHEQY
v_gene: TRBV7-9

CDR3aa: ASSTGTSGNSYEQY
v_gene: TRBV13

CDR3aa: ASNTGPSELYEQY
v_gene: TRBV10-2